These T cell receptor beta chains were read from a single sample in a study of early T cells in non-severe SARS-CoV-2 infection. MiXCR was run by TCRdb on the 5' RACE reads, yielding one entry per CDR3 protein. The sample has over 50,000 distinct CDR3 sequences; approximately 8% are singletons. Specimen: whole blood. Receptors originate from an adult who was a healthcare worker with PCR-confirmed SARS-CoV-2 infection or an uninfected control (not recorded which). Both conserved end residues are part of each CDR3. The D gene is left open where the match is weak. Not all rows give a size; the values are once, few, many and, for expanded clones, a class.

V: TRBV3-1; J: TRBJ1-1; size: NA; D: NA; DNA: TGTGCCAGCAGCCACCGGGCCTCGGGAACTGAAGCTTTCTTT; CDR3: CASSHRASGTEAFF
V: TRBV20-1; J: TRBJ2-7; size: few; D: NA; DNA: TGCAGTGCTCCGGGGCGGGGTCCCTACGAGCAGTACTTC; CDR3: CSAPGRGPYEQYF
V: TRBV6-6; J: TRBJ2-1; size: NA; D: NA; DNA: TGTGCCAGCAGTTTAGGGCTAGAGGGGGGTGAGCAGTTCTTC; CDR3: CASSLGLEGGEQFF
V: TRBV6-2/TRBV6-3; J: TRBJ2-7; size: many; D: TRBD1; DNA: TGTGCCAGCAGATATTGGACAGGGGTGTCTGACGAGCAGTACTTC; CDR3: CASRYWTGVSDEQYF
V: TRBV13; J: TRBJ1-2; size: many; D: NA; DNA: TGTGCCAGCAGCCTGTTTAGTAATGGCTACACCTTC; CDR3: CASSLFSNGYTF
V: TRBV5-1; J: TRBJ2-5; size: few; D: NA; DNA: TGCGCCAGCAGCTTGGCAGGACAGAAGCAAGAGACCCAGTACTTC; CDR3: CASSLAGQKQETQYF
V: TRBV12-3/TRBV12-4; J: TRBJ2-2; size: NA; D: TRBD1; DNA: TGTGCCAGCAGTTTAGGACAGGGGACCTTGGAGCTGTTTTTT; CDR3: CASSLGQGTLELFF
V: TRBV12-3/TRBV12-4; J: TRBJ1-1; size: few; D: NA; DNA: TGTGCCAGCAGCATCGGGCCCTCTGAAGCTTTCTTT; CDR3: CASSIGPSEAFF
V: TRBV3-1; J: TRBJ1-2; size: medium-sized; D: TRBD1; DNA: TGTGCCAGCAGCCAAGGAACAGGGGCCTACTATGGCTACACCTTC; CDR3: CASSQGTGAYYGYTF
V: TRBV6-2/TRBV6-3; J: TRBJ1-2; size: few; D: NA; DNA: TGTGCCAGCACCCTACGGGAGGGGAGAGGTGGCTACACCTTC; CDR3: CASTLREGRGGYTF
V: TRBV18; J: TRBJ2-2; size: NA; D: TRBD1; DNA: TGTGCCAGCTCACTATGGGACAGCATAGGGGAGCTGTTTTTT; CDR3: CASSLWDSIGELFF
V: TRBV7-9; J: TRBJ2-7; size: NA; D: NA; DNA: TGTGCCAGCAGTAGCGAAGGCCAGGAGCAGTACTTC; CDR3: CASSSEGQEQYF
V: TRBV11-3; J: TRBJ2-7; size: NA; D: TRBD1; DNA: TGTGCCAGCAGCTTAGAGTCCGGGACAGCCTACGAGCAGTACTTC; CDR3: CASSLESGTAYEQYF
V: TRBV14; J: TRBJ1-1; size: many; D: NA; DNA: TGTGCCAGCAGCCAAGATCTGGGACTCAAAACTGAAGCTTTCTTT; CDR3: CASSQDLGLKTEAFF
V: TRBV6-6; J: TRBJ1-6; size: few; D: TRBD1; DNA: TGTGCCAGCAGTTACTTACCGGGACAGGGGAATTCACCCCTCCACTTT; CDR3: CASSYLPGQGNSPLHF
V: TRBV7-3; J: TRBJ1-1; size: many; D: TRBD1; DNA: TGTGCCAGCAGCTTAGGGGGACAGGGGGCTGAAGCTTTCTTT; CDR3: CASSLGGQGAEAFF
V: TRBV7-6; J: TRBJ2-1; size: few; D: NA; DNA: TGTGCCAGCAGCCAAAAGGAAAGTGAGCAGTTCTTC; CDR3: CASSQKESEQFF
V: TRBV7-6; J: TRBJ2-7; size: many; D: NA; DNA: TGTGCCAGCAGCTTACTCGCAGGGAGCACGGCTAGCGAGCAGTACTTC; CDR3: CASSLLAGSTASEQYF
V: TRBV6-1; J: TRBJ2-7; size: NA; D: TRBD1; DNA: TGTGCCAGCAGTGAAGCCAGTTGGGACAGTAGCTACGAGCAGTACTTC; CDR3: CASSEASWDSSYEQYF
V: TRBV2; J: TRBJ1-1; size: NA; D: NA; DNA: TGTGCCAGCAGAACGACAATGAACACTGAAGCTTTCTTT; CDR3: CASRTTMNTEAFF
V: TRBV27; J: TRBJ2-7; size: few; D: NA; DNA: TGTGCCAGCATGAGAGGGGAAGCTTACGAGCAGTACTTC; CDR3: CASMRGEAYEQYF
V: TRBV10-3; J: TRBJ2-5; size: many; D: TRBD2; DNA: TGTGCCTCGAGACTAGCGGGGGGGCCCGGGGAGACCCAGTACTTC; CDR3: CASRLAGGPGETQYF
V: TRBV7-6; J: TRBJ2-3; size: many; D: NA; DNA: TGTGCCAGCAGCTTAGTCGTCCCAGATACGCAGTATTTT; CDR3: CASSLVVPDTQYF
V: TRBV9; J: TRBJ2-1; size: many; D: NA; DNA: TGTGCCAGCAGCGTAGGGGACTCCTCGAGCTCCTACAATGAGCAGTTCTTC; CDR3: CASSVGDSSSSYNEQFF
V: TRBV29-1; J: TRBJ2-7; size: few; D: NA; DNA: TGCAGCGTCCGCAACCCGACTGATTCCTACGAGCAGTACTTC; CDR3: CSVRNPTDSYEQYF
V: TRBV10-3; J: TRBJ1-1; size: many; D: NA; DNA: TGTGCCATCAGTGAGCGGGCAGCCATGAACACTGAAGCTTTCTTT; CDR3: CAISERAAMNTEAFF
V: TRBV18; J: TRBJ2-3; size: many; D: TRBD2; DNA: TGTGCCAGCTCACCGGGCCGGGGGGGGCGCACAGATACGCAGTATTTT; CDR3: CASSPGRGGRTDTQYF
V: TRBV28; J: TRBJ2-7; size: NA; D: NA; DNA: TGTGCCAGCAGTTTATGGCAGGGGGGCTACGAGCAGTACTTC; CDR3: CASSLWQGGYEQYF
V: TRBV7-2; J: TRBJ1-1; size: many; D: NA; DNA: TGTGCCAGCAGCTTAGTTGGGTCCAGGACAGAAAACACTGAAGCTTTCTTT; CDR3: CASSLVGSRTENTEAFF
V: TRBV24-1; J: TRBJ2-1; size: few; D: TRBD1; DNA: TGTGCCACCAGCGCGGCGACAGGGTATGGCAATGAGCAGTTCTTC; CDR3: CATSAATGYGNEQFF